The 3 T cell receptor beta chains listed next were all sequenced from one sample in a study of T cell changes during pregnancy in multiple sclerosis. Clones were read by immunoSEQ multiplex PCR, and TCRdb kept only the in-frame ones, dropping some. The data show about 48,000 clones, roughly 92% seen once. The specimen was CD4+ T cells from peripheral blood mononuclear cells, collected in the second trimester of pregnancy. The receptors here all came from a female donor in good health, enrolled as a control in a pregnancy study.

V usage is TRBV6-5 and J usage is TRBJ1-2; D not certain. The CDR3 runs to 14 residues. V lost 0 bases and J 3 bases, leaving 8 bases between the germline ends. The germline V gene has CDR1 MNHEY and CDR2 SVGAGI. CDR3 region: CASSYSRRYYGYTF. The CDR3 coding sequence is TGTGCCAGCAGTTACTCAAGGAGGTACTATGGCTACACCTTC.

The chain has TRBV11-2 and TRBJ2-3; 10 bases map to TRBD2. Germline values: CDR1 SGHAT, CDR2 FQNNGV. V lost 7 bases to trimming and J lost 5 bases; unmatched junction nucleotides: 9. The CDR3 is 15 residues long. The CDR3 sequence: CASKSLSGRGDTQYF. CDR3 sequence (DNA): TGTGCCAGCAAGTCCCTAAGCGGGAGGGGAGATACGCAGTATTTT.

This clone is a singleton in its sample. CDR3 bases: TGTGCCAGCAGGCCGACCGGACAGCCTAATACAGATACGCAGTATTTT. It translates to CASRPTGQPNTDTQYF. The V and J genes are TRBV28 and TRBJ2-3; TRBD1 might be the D (6 bases). This CDR3 comprises 16 residues. Trimming shortened V by 6 bases and J by 3 bases, and 19 bases separated the two germline ends. Germline V gene data show CDR1 as MDHEN and CDR2 as SYDVKM.